A single sample gave rise to the 13 T cell receptor beta chains below, sequenced in a study of shared clonotypes between healthy human individuals. Here immunoSEQ multiplex PCR was the method, and the copy in TCRdb shows in-frame clones only, minus some. Of a few million clones listed, roughly 95% are singletons. The sequenced material came from naive CD4+ T cells sorted from blood. Subset defined: CD45RA+ positively selected. The source of these receptors is a man aged 18-30 years in good health.

The rearrangement links TRBV5-4 to TRBJ1-1; D is unclear. V was trimmed by 0 bases and J by 7 bases, leaving 10 bases between them. This CDR3 has 13 residues. Germline-derived CDR1 and CDR2 are SGHNT and YYREEE (reference sequence). CDR3 sequence reads: CASSLAGVGEAFF. As DNA, the CDR3 is TGTGCCAGCAGCTTGGCGGGTGTGGGTGAAGCTTTCTTT.

The chain recombines TRBV14 with TRBJ2-6; D ambiguous. This CDR3 comprises 13 residues. The V and J ends lost 4 bases and 3 bases respectively, with 4 bases between them. Germline V lookup: CDR1 SGHDN, CDR2 FVKESK. CDR3: CASSPSGANVLTF. CDR3 DNA sequence: TGTGCCAGCAGCCCAAGTGGGGCCAACGTCCTGACTTTC. Together with reference TRBV14 and TRBJ2-6, the CDR3 gives the full variable domain: EAGVTQFPSHSVIEKGQTVTLRCDPISGHDNLYWYRRVMGKEIKFLLHFVKESKQDESGMPNNRFLAERTGGTYSTLKVQPAELEDSGVYFCASSPSGANVLTFGAGSRLTVL.

This chain uses TRBV10-3 with TRBJ2-7, with 9 bases lining up with TRBD1. V shed 0 bases, J shed 4 bases, and the junction held 7 bases outside the gene matches. From germline, CDR1 is ENHRY and CDR2 SYGVKD. The CDR3 has 16 residues. This CDR3 reads CAISESGQGFGYEQYF. CDR3 DNA: TGTGCCATCAGTGAGTCGGGACAGGGATTCGGATACGAGCAGTACTTC.

V and J are TRBV28 and TRBJ1-2; 8 bases align to TRBD1. This CDR3 is built from 14 residues. The trim removed 5 bases at V and 4 bases at J, leaving 6 bases unmatched. Germline V CDR1 and CDR2: MDHEN, SYDVKM. The CDR3: CASSETGQGYGYTF. The CDR3, as DNA: TGTGCCAGCAGTGAGACCGGACAGGGCTATGGCTACACCTTC.

The rearrangement joins TRBV18 to TRBJ2-3; D uncertain. The CDR3 runs to 14 residues. V was trimmed by 3 bases and J by 6 bases, leaving 13 bases between them. From germline, CDR1 is KGHSH and CDR2 LQKENI. The CDR3 coding sequence is TGTGCCAGCTCACCGGTGGTAGCAGGTGATACGCAGTATTTT. This translates into CASSPVVAGDTQYF. Full variable domain (rest looked up from reference TRBV18 and TRBJ2-3): NAGVMQNPRHLVRRRGQEARLRCSPMKGHSHVYWYRQLPEEGLKFMVYLQKENIIDESGMPKERFSAEFPKEGPSILRIQQVVRGDSAAYFCASSPVVAGDTQYFGPGTRLTVL.

About this clone itself: In the same sample, other DNA sequences code for this CDR3. The chain has TRBV28 and TRBJ2-7, with 10 bases fitting TRBD1. Trimming removed 6 bases from V and 2 bases from J; junction bases left unmatched: 7. The CDR3 extends over 15 amino acids. The germline gives CDR1 MDHEN, CDR2 SYDVKM. The DNA for the CDR3 is TGTGCCAGCAGAGAACCGGGACAGGGGACCTACGAGCAGTACTTC. Residues: CASREPGQGTYEQYF.

The chain joins TRBV7-3 to TRBJ2-5; a weak D match, TRBD2 (5 bases). CDR3 size: 13 residues. V shed 8 bases and J shed 6 bases, with 16 bases lying between them. Germline V lookup: CDR1 SGHTA, CDR2 FQGTGA. The CDR3 loop is CASSYGDEKTQYF. In DNA, the CDR3 is TGTGCCAGCTCCTACGGGGATGAGAAGACCCAGTACTTC.

This chain links TRBV28 with TRBJ2-1, with D possibly called TRBD1 or TRBD2 (5 bases each). Germline loops: CDR1 MDHEN, CDR2 SYDVKM. This CDR3 has 11 residues. V lost 3 bases, J lost 15 bases, and 12 bases lay in between. As DNA, the CDR3 is TGTGCCAGCAGTTTTACGGGACGGCTGTTCTTC. Translation gives CASSFTGRLFF.

A remark on this clone: The sample holds other DNA sequences that translate to the same CDR3. The gene calls are TRBV5-1 and TRBJ2-1, with 7 bases fitting TRBD2. The CDR3 runs 15 residues. The J segment lost 0 bases and the V segment lost 0 bases, leaving 0 bases of the junction unmatched. CDR1 is SGHRS, CDR2 YFSETQ, per germline. CDR3 nucleotides: TGCGCCAGCAGCTTGGTAGCGGGCTCCTACAATGAGCAGTTCTTC. Residues: CASSLVAGSYNEQFF. The variable domain in full, completed from reference TRBV5-1 and TRBJ2-1, reads KAGVTQTPRYLIKTRGQQVTLSCSPISGHRSVSWYQQTPGQGLQFLFEYFSETQRNKGNFPGRFSGRQFSNSRSEMNVSTLELGDSALYLCASSLVAGSYNEQFFGPGTRLTVL.

The chain couples TRBV19 to TRBJ1-4; D ambiguous. The germline V gene has CDR1 LNHDA and CDR2 SQIVND (reference sequence). V was cut by 5 bases and J by 0 bases, with 10 bases left in between. The CDR3 has 15 residues. The CDR3 region is CASSSRQATNEKLFF. The CDR3 DNA reads as TGTGCCAGTAGTTCAAGACAAGCAACTAATGAAAAACTGTTTTTT.

V is TRBV6-1 and J is TRBJ1-1, with unresolved D. The germline gives CDR1 MNHNS, CDR2 SASEGT. The V gene lost 5 bases and the J gene lost 2 bases, with 15 bases spanning the gap. The CDR3 is made up of 15 amino acids. CDR3 region: CASSNLGRTNTEAFF. The CDR3 DNA sequence: TGTGCCAGCAGTAACTTAGGACGGACTAACACTGAAGCTTTCTTT.

The chain is built from TRBV5-1 and TRBJ2-7; TRBD1 or TRBD2 may be the D gene (7 bases each). The V end lost 4 bases, the J end lost 3 bases, and 14 bases lay between the germline ends. The CDR3 runs to 14 residues. The germline CDR1 and CDR2 sequences are SGHRS and YFSETQ. CDR3 sequence: CASSPAGQIYEQYF. CDR3 DNA: TGCGCCAGCAGCCCAGCGGGACAGATCTACGAGCAGTACTTC. Variable domain in full (rest from reference TRBV5-1 and TRBJ2-7): KAGVTQTPRYLIKTRGQQVTLSCSPISGHRSVSWYQQTPGQGLQFLFEYFSETQRNKGNFPGRFSGRQFSNSRSEMNVSTLELGDSALYLCASSPAGQIYEQYFGPGTRLTVT.

Note on this clone: Other nucleotide sequences in the sample specify the same CDR3. V usage is TRBV5-6 and J usage is TRBJ2-3; unclear D gene. The CDR3 covers 15 residues. V lost 2 bases and J lost 1, with 11 bases in between. Germline loops: CDR1 SGHDT, CDR2 YYEEEE. The CDR3 sequence is CASSLKAGGTDTQYF. The DNA of the CDR3 is TGTGCCAGCAGCTTAAAAGCAGGCGGCACAGATACGCAGTATTTT.